This T cell receptor (beta chain) stems from a study of response to subunit inactivated influenza vaccine. From the RT-PCR reads, TCRdb called clonotypes with MiXCR, one entry per CDR3 protein. This sample has approximately 700,000 distinct CDR3 sequences; more than 15% occur once, and the top ten carry approximately 10%. CDR3 size: 14 residues. The V gene end was trimmed by 5 bases and the J gene end by 7 bases; junction bases not matched to a gene: 7. Germline V gene lookup returns CDR1 ENHRY and CDR2 SYGVKD. This clonotype was recorded a few times. This TCR was sampled from a man in his fifties or sixties who received an inactivated influenza vaccine. The chain is built from TRBV10-3 and TRBJ2-4; 8 nucleotides match TRBD1. Sequenced here: PBMCs from blood, sampled 11 to 12 days after vaccination. The CDR3 DNA sequence: TGTGCCATCAGTCCGGACAGGGTTGGCAACATTCAGTACTTC. It translates to CAISPDRVGNIQYF.